The entry below gives a single T cell receptor beta chain sequence along with its context. The record originates from a study of blood T cell repertoires in COVID-19. Study-level information: The United States, Italy and Spain were the sources of the acute and convalescent COVID-19 samples. T cells, B-cell-depleted T cells, or PBMCs supplied cDNA or gDNA.

Profiled with immunoSEQ multiplex PCR; TCRdb holds only in-frame clones, not every one. The table has about 170,000 clones, over 70% seen once. V was shortened by 2 bases and J by 0 bases, with 14 bases between the two germline ends. The CDR3 totals 17 residues. Germline V CDR1 and CDR2: MNHNS, SASEGT. This chain uses TRBV6-1 with TRBJ1-5; no clear D. Sequencing was performed on peripheral blood. This clonotype was obtained from a man between 65 and 79 years old with acute or convalescent COVID-19. DNA for the CDR3: TGTGCCAGCAGTGAATTCCCCGACGCGGATAGCAATCAGCCCCAGCATTTT. This encodes CASSEFPDADSNQPQHF.